Detailed here is one T cell receptor beta chain. The antigen remains unidentified. V was trimmed by 2 bases and J by 3 bases, leaving 12 bases between them. The CDR3 has 15 amino acids. Germline values: CDR1 SGHRS, CDR2 YFSETQ. Assay used: immunoSEQ multiplex PCR; TCRdb lists only in-frame clones, some missing. The sample contains 2 million to 3 million clones, 85% to 95% of which appear only once. This sample is drawn from a study of shared clonotypes between healthy human individuals. Broader study findings: About 5% of naive CD4 clonotypes were shared across a few donors. Generally, naive subsets (rather than memory subsets) showed larger estimated richness.

This receptor was identified in a man between 18 and 35 years old in good health. The sample taken for sequencing was naive CD4+ T cells sorted from blood. Stated subset: CD45RA+ positively selected. The chain employs TRBV5-1 and TRBJ1-5; D gene uncertain. CDR3 residues: CASSFRGEANQPQHF. CDR3 in DNA: TGCGCCAGCAGCTTCCGGGGAGAGGCCAATCAGCCCCAGCATTTT.